This T cell receptor beta chain comes out of a study of blood T cell repertoires in COVID-19. V lost 1 base, J lost 7 bases, and 17 bases lay in between. Per the germline V gene, CDR1 is SGHDT and CDR2 is YYEEEE. The CDR3 extends over 15 amino acids. Produced via immunoSEQ multiplex PCR; TCRdb's table is partial and in-frame only. The table shows around 300,000 clones, with nearly 90% occurring only once. This clone was detected once. Material: PBMCs or T cells enriched from blood (not recorded which). The TCR was taken from a young woman with acute COVID-19. This sequence joins TRBV5-6 and TRBJ1-2; D may be TRBD1 (6 bases). The CDR3 here is CASSLMVRAGAGYTF. The CDR3 DNA is TGTGCCAGCAGCTTGATGGTTAGGGCAGGGGCTGGCTACACCTTC.